Detailed here is one T cell receptor beta chain. Its antigen is currently not known. No quality values exist for individual bases; no much larger clone is one base distant. The cohort consisted of more than 650 healthy bone marrow donors. At the time of sampling, every cohort member was nominally healthy, though immune exposures that went unrecorded were likely present. The donor was CMV seropositive and belonged to the group of 250 to 300 seropositive cohort members. A peripheral blood sample was collected from each donor, and TCR beta sequencing was performed on peripheral blood mononuclear cells. Genomic DNA was extracted from the blood cell samples with the Qiagen DNeasy Blood Extraction Kit. The CDR3, from cysteine to phenylalanine, totals 13 residues. The entry retains the CDR3 DNA only, 39 bases that are in frame from base 1. The germline ends are 8 bases apart after V is trimmed by 4 bases and J by 7 bases. CDR1 and CDR2 were assigned from the germline V gene (reference sequence) as MNHEY and SMNVEV.

This sample stems from a study of cytomegalovirus exposure and HLA in healthy donors (dated by TCRdb to 2016 to 2017). Background for the entire study: An earlier analysis of roughly 570 of the donors reported 276 Gb of sequence data and around 110 million unique TCR beta sequences obtained from roughly 180 million T cells. To predict cytomegalovirus infection status, the study combined high-throughput TCR immunosequencing, statistical association of individual TCRs with disease status, and machine learning. Among the roughly 400 genotyped donors, approximately 81% belonged to the genetic ancestry cluster associated with self-reported Caucasian donors. Across approximately 420 genotyped donors of the cohort, an average of roughly 230,000 unique TCR beta nucleotide sequences per donor were sequenced, and 15% to 20% of those sequences were non-productive. HLA typing included class I and class II loci at four-digit resolution. The study used immunosequencing to profile the T cell repertoires of some 600 subjects and linked those repertoires to cytomegalovirus serostatus. Five DR-DQ haplotypes were handled as single units for association and clustering because linkage in the cohort was strong. Besides the first cohort of some 670 subjects, a separate validation cohort made up of 120 different subjects was used. A later analysis re-examined previously published TCR beta repertoires from about 670 donors and added high-resolution HLA genotyping to investigate patterns of TCR occurrence. The later analysis used no new phenotypic data to find candidate immune exposures, relying instead on TCR beta sequences and their occurrence across donors. The aim of the study was to test whether cataloging public T cell receptors could identify signatures of past pathogen exposure. The number of donors typed differed by locus, with 629-630 for A, B, C, DRB1 and DQB1, about 500 for DQA1, over 600 for DPA1, and around 460 for DPB1. Roughly 300 gigabases of sequencing data and tens of millions of unique TCR sequences were included in an early release covering under 650 HLA-typed donors. Donor age, sex, ethnicity and CMV serostatus were collected together with the repertoire data. An earlier analysis of fewer than 750 of the donors used high-throughput TCR beta sequencing to judge whether each TCR beta V gene segment behaved as functional or pseudogenic. A later genetic analysis took genome-wide SNP genotypes for about three fifths of the roughly 670 donors and used that subset as a discovery cohort. All discovery cohort repertoires had been generated using a single sequencing platform. General findings and caveats noted by the study authors: In a later analysis, TCR association rates were found to vary across HLA loci, with the most associated TCRs seen for DRB1 alleles and the fewest for HLA-C alleles. A later analysis reported that several top co-occurrence clusters appeared linked to parvovirus B19, influenza, CMV and Epstein-Barr virus. According to a later genetic analysis, donors in an Asian-associated ancestry cluster had fewer N-insertions in productive TCRs than the approximately 670-donor mean. Correlated functional status among segregating V segments might be attributable to linkage disequilibrium, but an unknown experimental factor could not be ruled out. According to the authors, the approach could potentially be generalized to other disease states and immunological phenotypes. When HLA alleles, especially DR and DQ, strongly co-occurred, attributing TCR associations to individual alleles was difficult. Sequencing depth was assumed to be roughly uniform across donors in the presence/absence analyses, though that assumption may not hold. A few of the identified cytomegalovirus-associated TCR beta chains were confirmed in vitro to be specific for cytomegalovirus antigens. A cluster of highly shared sequence variants was judged likely to represent a technical artifact of the sequencing pipeline. Because HLA typing was unavailable for some donors at each locus, only the typed subset was used in association tests. A further reported finding was that TCR beta sequences accurately predicted the HLA-A and HLA-B alleles for most subjects in the first cohort. This cohort had only TCR beta chains sequenced, and the lack of alpha or paired-chain data limited which features could be detected. The earlier analysis of approximately 540 of the donors excluded roughly 16 rarely observed V segments, including chromosome 9 orphons, because counts were too low. An association between a missense DCLRE1C variant and V-gene and J-gene trimming of TCR beta chains was found in a later genetic analysis and replicated in an independent cohort. In a later analysis, HLA-associated TCR beta chains showed more clonal expansion and lower generation probabilities than non-associated chains that were equally common. In both the original and validation cohorts, the classifier was reported to diagnose cytomegalovirus status with high specificity and sensitivity. CMV serostatus was the only immune exposure information available for the cohort. A total of around 150 TCR beta chains were listed by the study as associated with cytomegalovirus. Most TCR sequences were observed very rarely across donors, whereas some public TCRs were present in many individuals. In a later analysis, most CMV-associated TCR beta chains were found to appear HLA-restricted, with HLA associations seemingly driven largely by CMV exposure. A later analysis associated about 17,000 TCR beta sequences with specific HLA alleles at a false discovery rate of 0.05. Because the 87-base-pair reads could not distinguish some IMGT-functional V segments, including TRBV6-2 and TRBV6-3, those segments were excluded. In an earlier analysis of about 600 of the donors, most TCR beta V segments appeared in productive rearrangements about 87% or about 30% of the time, broadly matching IMGT annotations.

The method was the immunoSEQ multiplex PCR assay. For the multiplex PCR, a mixture combining 60 forward primers for TCR Vbeta segments and 13 reverse primers for TCR Jbeta segments was used. Amplification of the CDR3 region of rearranged TCR beta genes was performed with a multiplex PCR assay on genomic DNA. Amplified TCR beta libraries were sequenced as 87-base-pair reads on the Illumina HiSeq System. In the paper's pipeline: A later analysis counted about 80 million unique TCR beta chains across the 500 to 850 repertoires, and some 11 million of these chains were shared by at least two donors. A nearest-neighbor algorithm error-corrected the raw reads and collapsed the reads into unique sequences, merging closely related sequences to remove PCR and sequencing errors. CDR3 sequences were aligned to IMGT reference sequences to assign V, D and J gene segments. Each retained sequence needed at least a six-nucleotide match to both a V gene segment and a J gene segment. Rearrangements were called productive when the CDR3 lacked stop codons and stayed in frame with V and J; all others were non-productive. Following IMGT convention, CDR3 was defined as the stretch from the second conserved V-encoded cysteine up to the conserved J-encoded phenylalanine. The earlier analysis of about 560 of the donors excluded any sequence lacking an unambiguous match to a single V gene segment. An earlier analysis of about 600 of the donors called V segments functional above 56.7% productive rearrangements and segregating when the between-donor standard deviation exceeded 5%. A statistical classification framework was built to diagnose cytomegalovirus status from the catalog of TCR beta chain sequences. In a later analysis, V and J genes were assigned by comparing TCR nucleotide sequences against IMGT/GENE-DB human TR gene sequences. The TCRdist pipeline was used in a later analysis to assign CDR3 sequences and most-parsimonious VDJ recombination scenarios. In a later analysis, every TCR beta chain was defined by the combination of its CDR3 amino acid sequence and its V-gene family, and reads without a unique V-gene family were dropped. To address suspected cross-contamination and a sequencing artifact, a later analysis removed approximately 600 highly shared, low-generation-probability nucleotide sequences. In a later analysis, a clonal expansion index for each public chain was calculated from normalized within-repertoire ranks of inferred template counts. In a later analysis, generation probabilities were computed with a VDJ recombination model fitted to out-of-frame rearrangements, and the resulting probabilities were checked against IGoR. Hypergeometric tests were used in a later analysis to score TCR-TCR, TCR-HLA and TCR-CMV co-occurrence, with a repertoire-size bias correction applied to the TCR pairs. In a later analysis, false discovery rates were estimated by permuting HLA or CMV assignments 20 times. In a later analysis, co-occurring TCRs were grouped using DBSCAN, and TCRdist sequence similarity was added for clustering within HLA-allele-positive subsets. Co-occurrence clustering excluded repertoires with fewer than 30,000 or more than 120,000 public chains, plus five with anomalous nucleotide sharing. TCRdb stores this immuneACCESS table with in-frame sequences only. Part of the clones is absent; in the studies checked, under half of the shortfall reflects unresolved V genes, and no reason is known for the rest. V and J calls and clone size follow that table, whereas D and trimming were derived from the DNA. The sample table records around 170,000 clones; around 85% of these occur just once. 6.3% of the sample is in the top ten clones.

This chain is built from TRBV27 and TRBJ1-6; TRBD1 could be the D gene, as 6 bases match. The clonotype was recovered from a man aged 35 to 55 in good health and CMV-seropositive. Material: PBMCs. The CDR3 protein: CASSYRENSPLHF. The bases are TGTGCCAGCAGTTACAGGGAAAATTCACCCCTCCACTTT.